The rows below give T cell receptor beta chains drawn from one sample of a study of early T cells in non-severe SARS-CoV-2 infection. TCRdb fed the 5' RACE reads into MiXCR, producing one record per CDR3 protein. The profile shows 95,000 to 150,000 distinct CDR3 sequences, 15% of them singletons. Sequenced input: whole blood. These receptors originate from an adult who was a healthcare worker with PCR-confirmed SARS-CoV-2 infection or an uninfected control (not recorded which). CDR3s include the opening cysteine and the closing phenylalanine or tryptophan.

CDR3 length	V gene	CDR3 protein
11	TRBV30	CAWSVFPEAFF
14	TRBV3-1	CASSLKGEYSPLHF
14	TRBV12-3/TRBV12-4	CASRALVEGEKLFF
15	TRBV7-2	CASSLSGTQGETQYF
16	TRBV15	CATSRIQGDLTDTQYF
19	TRBV3-1	CASSTVFAGTSGELDTQYF
13	TRBV6-5	CASSYGDRRVQYF
15	TRBV19	CASSPSDRWNEKLFF
10	TRBV2	CASRDSEAFF
13	TRBV25-1	CASSEQHNSPLHF
15	TRBV6-6	CASSYAADRPNEQFF
19	TRBV19	CASSPKLGHSGSSYNEQFF
15	TRBV30	CAWSRQGLTNEKLFF
15	TRBV6-2/TRBV6-3	CASSSSTGVHNEQFF
12	TRBV12-3/TRBV12-4	CASSFNRNTIYF
13	TRBV12-3/TRBV12-4	CASSLAGESEAFF
14	TRBV7-9	CASPTGPTGEKLFF
13	TRBV6-5	CASSYSRANTQYF
14	TRBV9	CASSSQRVHNEQFF
14	TRBV10-2	CATRYGGGADTQYF
14	TRBV10-2	CATIRAGNYNEQFF
11	TRBV29-1	CTLRIGETQYF
14	TRBV10-2	CASSESRAPDTQYF
11	TRBV20-1	CSVDRAYGYTF
15	TRBV12-3/TRBV12-4	CASSRGEWGYYEQYF
15	TRBV5-6	CASSLERRAGYGYTF
15	TRBV2	CASSESAGLNEKLFF
16	TRBV9	CASSVTSGAGTDTQYF
14	TRBV12-3/TRBV12-4	CASSLGSYNEKLFF
16	TRBV12-3/TRBV12-4	CASRPRQDELTGELFF
13	TRBV30	CAWSASTPGELFF
10	TRBV29-1	CSVGDYEQYF
15	TRBV19	CASSAGVPGRASYTF
16	TRBV4-2	CASSQLLAGVTDTQYF
9	TRBV29-1	CSVEWGYTF
14	TRBV3-1	CASRAGGYGTEAFF
14	TRBV5-5	CASSLGSVLETQYF
12	TRBV7-8	CASSLVASKQHF
13	TRBV12-3/TRBV12-4	CASSLGQTGELFF
16	TRBV18	CASSLGQGSFGDTQYF
15	TRBV11-2	CASSPGQLRNYGYTF
13	TRBV18	CASSPGTDETQYF
13	TRBV12-3/TRBV12-4	CASSLRVNNEQFF
13	TRBV7-9	CASLAGAQETQYF
13	TRBV7-8	CASSSTLGTEAFF
13	TRBV6-1	CASSNPGTETQYF
13	TRBV29-1	CSVGDRTQETQYF
14	TRBV7-3	CASSLGSRPDTQYF
15	TRBV4-1	CASSQGYRDFGTQYF
17	TRBV3-1	CASSQARRGLSTDTQYF
15	TRBV5-1	CASSAGQGGTGELFF
13	TRBV27	CASGEDSYYEQYF
15	TRBV7-8	CASTLTSWTSYEQYF
15	TRBV4-2	CASTPRGGHGETQYF
13	TRBV7-2	CAYRGGYGYEQFF
14	TRBV14	CASSQWVGPYEQYF
15	TRBV20-1	CSAAGTSGGDNEQFF